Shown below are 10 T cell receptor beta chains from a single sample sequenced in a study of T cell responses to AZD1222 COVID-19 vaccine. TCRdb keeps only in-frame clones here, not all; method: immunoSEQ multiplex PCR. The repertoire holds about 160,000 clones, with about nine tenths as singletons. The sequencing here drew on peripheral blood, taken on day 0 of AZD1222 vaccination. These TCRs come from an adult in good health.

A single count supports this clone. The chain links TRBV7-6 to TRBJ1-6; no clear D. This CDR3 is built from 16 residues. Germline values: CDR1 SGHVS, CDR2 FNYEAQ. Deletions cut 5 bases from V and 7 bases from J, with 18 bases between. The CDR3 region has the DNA TGTGCCAGCAGCCGTGAGGCGGGGTCACGCAATTCACCCCTCCACTTT. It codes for CASSREAGSRNSPLHF.

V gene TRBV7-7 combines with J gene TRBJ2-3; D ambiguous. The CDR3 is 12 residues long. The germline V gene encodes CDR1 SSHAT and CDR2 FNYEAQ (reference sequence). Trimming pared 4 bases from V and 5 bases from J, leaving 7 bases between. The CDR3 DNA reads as TGTGCCAGCAGCTCTGTGGGAGATACGCAGTATTTT. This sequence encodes CASSSVGDTQYF.

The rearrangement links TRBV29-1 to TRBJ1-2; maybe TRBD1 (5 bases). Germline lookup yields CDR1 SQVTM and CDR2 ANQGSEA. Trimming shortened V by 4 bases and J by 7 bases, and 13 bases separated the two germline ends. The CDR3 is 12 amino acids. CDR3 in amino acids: CSVVPGLVGYTF. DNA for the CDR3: TGCAGCGTTGTTCCAGGGTTGGTTGGCTACACCTTC.

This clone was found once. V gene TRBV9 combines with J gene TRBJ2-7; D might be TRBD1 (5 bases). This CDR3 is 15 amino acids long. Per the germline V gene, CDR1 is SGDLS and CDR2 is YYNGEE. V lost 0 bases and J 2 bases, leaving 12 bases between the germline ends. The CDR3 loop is CASSVGAGNAYEQYF. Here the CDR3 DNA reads TGTGCCAGCAGCGTAGGGGCAGGGAATGCCTACGAGCAGTACTTC.

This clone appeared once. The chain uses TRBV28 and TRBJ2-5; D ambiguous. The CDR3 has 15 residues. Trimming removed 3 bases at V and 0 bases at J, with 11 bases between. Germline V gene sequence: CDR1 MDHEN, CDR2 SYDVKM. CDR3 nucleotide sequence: TGTGCCAGCAGTTTGTGGCAGCCCAACCAAGAGACCCAGTACTTC. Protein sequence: CASSLWQPNQETQYF.

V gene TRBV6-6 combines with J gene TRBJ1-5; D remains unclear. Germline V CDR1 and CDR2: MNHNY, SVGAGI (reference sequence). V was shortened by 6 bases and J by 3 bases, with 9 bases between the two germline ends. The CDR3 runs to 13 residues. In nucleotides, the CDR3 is TGTGCCAGCAGCGCGAACCTCAATCAGCCCCAGCATTTT. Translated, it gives CASSANLNQPQHF.

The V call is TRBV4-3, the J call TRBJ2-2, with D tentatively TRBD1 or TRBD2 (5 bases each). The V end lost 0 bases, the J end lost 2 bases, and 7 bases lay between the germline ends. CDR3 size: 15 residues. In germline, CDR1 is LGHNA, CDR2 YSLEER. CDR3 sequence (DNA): TGCGCCAGCAGCCAAGAGGGGGTCAACACCGGGGAGCTGTTTTTT. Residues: CASSQEGVNTGELFF.

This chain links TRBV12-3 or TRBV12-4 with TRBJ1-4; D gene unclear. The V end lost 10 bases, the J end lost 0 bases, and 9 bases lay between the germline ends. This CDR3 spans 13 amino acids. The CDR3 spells CAIRATTNEKLFF. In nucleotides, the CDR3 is TGTGCCATTCGGGCAACAACTAATGAAAAACTGTTTTTT.

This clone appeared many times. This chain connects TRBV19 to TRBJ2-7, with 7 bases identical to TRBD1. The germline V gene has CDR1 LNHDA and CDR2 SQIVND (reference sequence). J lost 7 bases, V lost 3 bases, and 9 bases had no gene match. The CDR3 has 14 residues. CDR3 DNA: TGTGCCAGTAGTATGGGACAGACAACGGGAGAGCAGTACTTC. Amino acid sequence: CASSMGQTTGEQYF.

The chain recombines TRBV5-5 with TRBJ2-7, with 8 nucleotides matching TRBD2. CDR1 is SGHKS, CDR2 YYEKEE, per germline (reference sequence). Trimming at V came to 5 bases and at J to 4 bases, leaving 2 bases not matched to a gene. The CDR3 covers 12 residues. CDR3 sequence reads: CASRSGSYEQYF. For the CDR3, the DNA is TGTGCCAGCAGAAGCGGGAGTTACGAGCAGTACTTC.